This entry features one TCR beta chain sequence. Its antigen remains unknown. Sorting isolated naive CD8 T cells as CD8+CD4-CCR7+CD45RA+ events. These data come from a study of molecular identifiers for immune sequencing clone quantification. Study background: Replicate RNA from about 20,000 or 100,000 naive CD8 T cells formed five aliquots; four were sequenced. Study outcomes and limitations: Identical TCR molecules that share a barcode could lead to an underestimation of highly expanded clone sizes.

The CDR3 has 14 amino acids. V was clipped by 5 bases and J by 4 bases; unmatched bases: 5. CDR1 is SGHVS and CDR2 is FNYEAQ in the germline V gene. Previously published methods and listed TCR primers were used for the bulk TCR libraries. TCRdb itself ran the PCR reads through MiXCR, one entry per CDR3 protein. The sample consists of about 640,000 distinct CDR3 sequences, about 20% of them appearing once. The V call is TRBV7-6, the J call TRBJ2-7; 10 nucleotides line up with TRBD1. The sequence came from a human donor in good health. Some libraries in this study had Jurkat cell RNA spiked in. Sequencing was performed on naive CD8+ T cells from blood, with Jurkat cell RNA spiked in. Subset of the sample: FACS-sorted CD8+CD4-CCR7+CD45RA+ naive T cells. This CDR3 is CASSVDRGDYEQYF. The CDR3 bases are TGTGCCAGCAGCGTGGACAGGGGGGATTACGAGCAGTACTTC. Based on the CDR3 plus reference TRBV7-6 and TRBJ2-7, the full variable domain is GAGVSQSPRYKVTKRGQDVALRCDPISGHVSLYWYRQALGQGPEFLTYFNYEAQQDKSGLPNDRFSAERPEGSISTLTIQRTEQRDSAMYRCASSVDRGDYEQYFGPGTRLTVT.